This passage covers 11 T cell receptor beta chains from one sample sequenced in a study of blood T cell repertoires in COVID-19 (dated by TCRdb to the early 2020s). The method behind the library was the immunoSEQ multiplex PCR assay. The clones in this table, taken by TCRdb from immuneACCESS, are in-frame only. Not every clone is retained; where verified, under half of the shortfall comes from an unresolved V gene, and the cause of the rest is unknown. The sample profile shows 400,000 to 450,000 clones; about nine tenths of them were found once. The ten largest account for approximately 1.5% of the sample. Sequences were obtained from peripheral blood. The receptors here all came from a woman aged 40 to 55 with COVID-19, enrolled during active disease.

CDR3 coding DNA: TGTGCCAGCGACCTAGACCCTAATCGGACAGAGTCTACCAACTATGGCTACACCTTC. Amino acids: CASDLDPNRTESTNYGYTF. The chain is built from TRBV27 and TRBJ1-2, with a possible D match to TRBD1 (6 bases). Germline V lookup: CDR1 MNHEY, CDR2 SMNVEV (reference sequence). Between the trimmed V and J ends, which lost 8 bases and 2 bases, there was a span of 30 bases. This CDR3 contains 19 residues.

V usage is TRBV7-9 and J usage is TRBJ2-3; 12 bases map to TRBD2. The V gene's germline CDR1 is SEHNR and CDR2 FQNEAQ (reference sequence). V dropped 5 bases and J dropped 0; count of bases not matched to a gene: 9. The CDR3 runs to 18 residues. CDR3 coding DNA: TGTGCCAGCAGCGCTGCCCCTGGACTAGCGGGAAGCACAGATACGCAGTATTTT. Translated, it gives CASSAAPGLAGSTDTQYF.

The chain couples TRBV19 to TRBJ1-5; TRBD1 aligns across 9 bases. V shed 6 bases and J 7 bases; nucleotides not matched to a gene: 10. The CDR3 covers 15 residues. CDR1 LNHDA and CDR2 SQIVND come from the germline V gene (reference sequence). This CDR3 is CASSHGTGWEQPQHF. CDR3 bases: TGTGCCAGTAGCCATGGGACAGGGTGGGAACAGCCCCAGCATTTT.

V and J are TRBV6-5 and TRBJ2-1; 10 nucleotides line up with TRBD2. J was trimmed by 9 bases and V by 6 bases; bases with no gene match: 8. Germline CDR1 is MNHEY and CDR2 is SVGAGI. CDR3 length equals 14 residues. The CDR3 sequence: CASRPPGTSVEQFF. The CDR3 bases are TGTGCCAGCAGGCCCCCCGGGACTAGCGTTGAGCAGTTCTTC.

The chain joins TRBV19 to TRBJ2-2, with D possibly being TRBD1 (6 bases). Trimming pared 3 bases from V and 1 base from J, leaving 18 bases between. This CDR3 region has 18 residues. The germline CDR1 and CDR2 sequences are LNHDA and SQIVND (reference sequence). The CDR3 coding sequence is TGTGCCAGTAGTATCCTTCTTACCGGGACATTGAACACCGGGGAGCTGTTTTTT. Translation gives CASSILLTGTLNTGELFF.

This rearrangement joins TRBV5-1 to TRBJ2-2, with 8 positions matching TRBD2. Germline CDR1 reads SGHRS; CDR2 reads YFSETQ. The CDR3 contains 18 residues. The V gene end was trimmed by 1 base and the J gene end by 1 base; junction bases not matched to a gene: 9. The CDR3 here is CASSLFRGGGMNTGELFF. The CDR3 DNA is TGCGCCAGCAGCTTGTTTCGTGGCGGGGGGATGAACACCGGGGAGCTGTTTTTT.

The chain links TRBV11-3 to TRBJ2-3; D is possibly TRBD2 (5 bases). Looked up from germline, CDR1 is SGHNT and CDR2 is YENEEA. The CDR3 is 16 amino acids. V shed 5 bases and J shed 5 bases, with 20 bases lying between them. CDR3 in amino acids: CASSPPLDVAGDTQYF. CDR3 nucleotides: TGTGCCAGCAGCCCCCCCCTGGACGTTGCGGGAGATACGCAGTATTTT.

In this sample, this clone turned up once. CDR3 bases: TGTGCCACCCAATCCCGGGACAGGGGGAATATCGACTATGGCTACACCTTC. This sequence encodes CATQSRDRGNIDYGYTF. This chain links TRBV5-8 with TRBJ1-2; TRBD1 matches 11 bases. CDR1 and CDR2 (germline): SGHTS, YDEGEE. The CDR3 is 17 residues long. The junction had 16 bases not matched to a gene; V was cut back by 9 bases and J by 3 bases.

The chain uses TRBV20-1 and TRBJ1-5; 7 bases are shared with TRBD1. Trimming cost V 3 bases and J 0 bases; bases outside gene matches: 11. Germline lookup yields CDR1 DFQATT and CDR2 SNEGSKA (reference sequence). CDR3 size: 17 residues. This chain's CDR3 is CSASSLQGLNSNQPQHF. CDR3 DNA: TGCAGTGCTAGTAGCCTACAGGGGCTTAATAGCAATCAGCCCCAGCATTTT.

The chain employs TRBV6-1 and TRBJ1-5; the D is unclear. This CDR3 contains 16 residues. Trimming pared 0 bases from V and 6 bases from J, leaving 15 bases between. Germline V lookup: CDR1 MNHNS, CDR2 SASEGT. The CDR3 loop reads CASSEALLGGGQPQHF. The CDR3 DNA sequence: TGTGCCAGCAGTGAAGCGCTTCTTGGTGGCGGTCAGCCCCAGCATTTT.

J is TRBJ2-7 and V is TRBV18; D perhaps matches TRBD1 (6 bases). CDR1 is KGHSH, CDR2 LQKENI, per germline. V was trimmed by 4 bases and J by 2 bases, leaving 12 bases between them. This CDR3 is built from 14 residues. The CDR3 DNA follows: TGTGCCAGCTCACGACCCGGGACAACCTACGAGCAGTACTTC. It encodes CASSRPGTTYEQYF.